This entry concerns a single T cell receptor beta chain. As yet, its antigen is unknown. Of the isolated RNA, all was reverse transcribed, and so the sequenced material was expressed TCRB transcripts. TCRdb's table, derived via immunoSEQ multiplex PCR, lists solely in-frame clones and lacks some. In the table there are approximately 300,000 clones, 9.5% to 12% of which are singletons. Germline values: CDR1 LGHNA, CDR2 YSLEER. The CDR3 totals 14 residues. The V and J ends lost 3 bases and 5 bases respectively, with 12 bases between them. The data were obtained in a study of beta chain features in type 1 diabetes. Study observations and caveats: Researchers could not determine here whether HLA type influences TCRB rearrangement. Compared with healthy donors, patients appeared to share more similar naive, central memory and regulatory TCRB repertoires. Moderate but significant shortening of TCRB CDR3s was recorded in all four CD4+ subsets from Type 1 diabetes patients.

The authors took one heparinised blood draw, averaging approximately 120 mL, from each donor. The chain carries TRBV4-3 and TRBJ2-3, with D possibly TRBD1 on 5 matching bases. The sample consisted of naive CD4+ T cells from blood. This sequence was found in a woman in her thirties in good health. The CDR3 region has the DNA TGCGCCAGCAGCCAGCAGGACACGGGAGATACGCAGTATTTT. The encoded protein is CASSQQDTGDTQYF.